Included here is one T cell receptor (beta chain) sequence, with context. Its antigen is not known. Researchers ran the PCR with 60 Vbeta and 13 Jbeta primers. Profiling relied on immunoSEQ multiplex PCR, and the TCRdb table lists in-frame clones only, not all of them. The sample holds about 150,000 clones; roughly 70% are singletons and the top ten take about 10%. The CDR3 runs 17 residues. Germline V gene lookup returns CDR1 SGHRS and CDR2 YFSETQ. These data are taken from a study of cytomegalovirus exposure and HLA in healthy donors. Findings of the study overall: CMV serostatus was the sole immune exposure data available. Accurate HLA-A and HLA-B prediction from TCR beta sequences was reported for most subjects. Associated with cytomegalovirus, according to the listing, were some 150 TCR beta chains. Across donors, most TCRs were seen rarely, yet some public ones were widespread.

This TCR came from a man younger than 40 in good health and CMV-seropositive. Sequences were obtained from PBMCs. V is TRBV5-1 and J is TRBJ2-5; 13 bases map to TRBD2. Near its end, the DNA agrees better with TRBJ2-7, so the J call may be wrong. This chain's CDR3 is CAGLGLAGVSGSYEQYF. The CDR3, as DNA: TGCGCAGGGCTAGGACTAGCGGGAGTTTCCGGTTCCTACGAGCAGTACTTC.